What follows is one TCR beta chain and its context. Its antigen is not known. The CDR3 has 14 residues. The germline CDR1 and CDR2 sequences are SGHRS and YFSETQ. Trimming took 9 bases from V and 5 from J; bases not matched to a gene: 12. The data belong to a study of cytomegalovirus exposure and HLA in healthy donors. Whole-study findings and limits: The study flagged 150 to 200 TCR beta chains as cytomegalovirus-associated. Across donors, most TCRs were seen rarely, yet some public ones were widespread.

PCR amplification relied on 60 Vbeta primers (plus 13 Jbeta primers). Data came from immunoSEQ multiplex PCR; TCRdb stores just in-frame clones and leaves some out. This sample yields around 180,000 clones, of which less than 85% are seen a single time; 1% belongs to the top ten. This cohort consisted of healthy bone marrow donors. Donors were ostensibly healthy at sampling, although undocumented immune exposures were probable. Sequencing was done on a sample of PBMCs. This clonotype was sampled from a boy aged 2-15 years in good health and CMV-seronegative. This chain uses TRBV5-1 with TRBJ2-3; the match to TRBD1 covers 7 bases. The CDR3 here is CATTTGLGLDTQYF. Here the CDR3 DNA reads TGCGCCACCACGACAGGGTTGGGTTTAGATACGCAGTATTTT.